The 22 T cell receptor beta chains below come from one sample, sequenced in a study of T cell responses to AZD1222 COVID-19 vaccine. Repertoires were generated with immunoSEQ multiplex PCR, while TCRdb's copy carries only in-frame clones and drops some. The sample includes about 84,000 clones, roughly 85% of them seen just once. The sample consisted of peripheral blood, taken 28 days after the second AZD1222 dose. The receptors stem from an adult who received the AZD1222 COVID-19 vaccine.

This CDR3 reads CSVEALAGPYNEQFF. The CDR3 DNA reads TGCAGCGTTGAAGCTCTAGCGGGGCCTTACAATGAGCAGTTCTTC. The V and J genes are TRBV29-1 and TRBJ2-1; 9 nucleotides match TRBD2. The CDR3 extends over 15 amino acids. V shed 1 base, J shed 4 bases, and the junction held 5 bases outside the gene matches. The germline V gene encodes CDR1 SQVTM and CDR2 ANQGSEA.

V usage is TRBV5-1 and J usage is TRBJ1-1, with D possibly matching TRBD1 (5 bases). V dropped 4 bases and J dropped 4 bases, with 11 bases sitting between them. The CDR3 contains 13 residues. Germline CDR1 reads SGHRS; CDR2 reads YFSETQ. CDR3 nucleotides: TGCGCCAGCAGCGGGCAGGGCGGCACTGAAGCTTTCTTT. Its protein product is CASSGQGGTEAFF.

The V call is TRBV6-2 or TRBV6-3, the J call TRBJ2-7; weak D call: TRBD2 (5 bases). Germline CDR1 reads MNHEY; CDR2 reads SVGEGT. Trimming cost V 5 bases and J 1 base, with 12 bases left between them. The CDR3 contains 14 residues. CDR3 sequence reads: CASSHSARSYEQYF. The CDR3 DNA is TGTGCCAGCAGTCATAGCGCTAGATCCTACGAGCAGTACTTC.

The rearrangement uses TRBV23-1 and TRBJ2-5; 11 bases are shared with TRBD2. TRBV23-1 is an ORF for which the function is uncertain. CDR3 length: 18 amino acids. Germline trimming cut 2 bases from V and 7 bases from J; bases unmatched to any gene: 15. CDR3 coding DNA: TGCGCCAGCAGTCAACGCCCTAGCGGGGGGACCGAAGGGGCGACCCAGTACTTC. The encoded protein is CASSQRPSGGTEGATQYF.

V gene TRBV11-2 combines with J gene TRBJ1-2, with 11 bases fitting TRBD1. This CDR3 region has 16 residues. V was clipped by 4 bases and J by 3 bases; unmatched bases: 7. Germline loops: CDR1 SGHAT, CDR2 FQNNGV. The CDR3 coding sequence is TGTGCCAGCAGCTCGCGGACAGGGGGCTTCTACTATGGCTACACCTTC. Its protein is CASSSRTGGFYYGYTF. Combining the CDR3 with reference TRBV11-2 and TRBJ1-2 gives the whole variable domain EAGVAQSPRYKIIEKRQSVAFWCNPISGHATLYWYQQILGQGPKLLIQFQNNGVVDDSQLPKDRFSAERLKGVDSTLKIQPAKLEDSAVYLCASSSRTGGFYYGYTFGSGTRLTVV.

The rearrangement uses TRBV19 and TRBJ1-6; maybe TRBD1 (6 bases). The germline gives CDR1 LNHDA, CDR2 SQIVND (reference sequence). V shed 9 bases and J shed 2 bases, with 14 bases lying between them. The CDR3 contains 15 residues. CDR3 sequence (DNA): TGTGCCAGCTATACAGGGTCCACCTATAATTCACCCCTCCACTTT. Protein: CASYTGSTYNSPLHF.

This chain uses TRBV14 with TRBJ1-6; no reliable D call. V was shortened by 1 base and J by 7 bases, with 17 bases between the two germline ends. CDR3 length: 17 residues. The germline V gene has CDR1 SGHDN and CDR2 FVKESK. This CDR3 reads CASSQVGSRALNSPLHF. CDR3 nucleotides: TGTGCCAGCAGCCAAGTGGGCTCACGGGCTTTGAATTCACCCCTCCACTTT.

J is TRBJ2-5 and V is TRBV5-1; the D gene could be TRBD1 or TRBD2 (5 bases each). The length of the CDR3 is 15 residues. Germline lookup yields CDR1 SGHRS and CDR2 YFSETQ. V shed 4 bases and J shed 4 bases, with 17 bases lying between them. CDR3 region: CASSVGTPRRETQYF. Here the CDR3 DNA reads TGCGCCAGCAGCGTTGGGACCCCCCGGAGAGAGACCCAGTACTTC.

This chain connects TRBV6-5 to TRBJ2-1; D unclear. The CDR3 is 11 residues long. Germline lookup yields CDR1 MNHEY and CDR2 SVGAGI. Deletions cut 9 bases from V and 3 bases from J, with 6 bases between. The CDR3 reads CASRYYNEQFF. The CDR3 DNA reads TGTGCCAGTCGGTACTACAATGAGCAGTTCTTC.

The V gene is TRBV5-4, the J gene TRBJ1-6; 9 nucleotides agree with TRBD1. The ends lost 3 bases at V and 9 bases at J; junction bases unmatched: 7. Germline-derived CDR1 and CDR2 are SGHNT and YYREEE (reference sequence). This CDR3 is 15 amino acids long. The CDR3 loop reads CASSSSGTGTSPLHF. The CDR3 region has the DNA TGTGCCAGCAGCTCCTCCGGGACAGGGACTTCACCCCTCCACTTT.

The CDR3 DNA is TGCGCCAGCAGCCAAGCTTGGGGGCGGACTGGAAACACCATATATTTT. Encoded protein: CASSQAWGRTGNTIYF. The chain uses TRBV4-1 and TRBJ1-3; D perhaps matches TRBD1 (6 bases). The CDR3 is made up of 16 amino acids. Trimming took 1 base from V and 2 from J, leaving 12 bases between them. Per the germline V gene, CDR1 is MGHRA and CDR2 is YSYEKL.

This chain links TRBV10-3 with TRBJ1-4; weak D call: TRBD1 (6 bases). Germline V CDR1 and CDR2: ENHRY, SYGVKD. Between the trimmed V and J ends, which lost 8 bases and 3 bases, there was a span of 19 bases. This CDR3 contains 16 residues. DNA for the CDR3: TGTGCCATCGCAAAGGGGGGGCTTGCAGCTAATGAAAAACTGTTTTTT. Protein: CAIAKGGLAANEKLFF.

This chain joins TRBV7-9 and TRBJ2-3; 14 nucleotides align to TRBD2. Germline V gene data show CDR1 as SEHNR and CDR2 as FQNEAQ (reference sequence). This CDR3 contains 16 residues. V shed 4 bases, J shed 2 bases, and the junction held 2 bases outside the gene matches. Here the CDR3 reads CASSSGLAGDTDTQYF. In DNA form, the CDR3 reads TGTGCCAGCAGCTCGGGACTAGCGGGAGACACAGATACGCAGTATTTT.

This clone is a singleton in its sample. The chain uses TRBV30 and TRBJ2-1, with 10 bases that match TRBD2. The germline gives CDR1 GTSNPN, CDR2 SVGIG (reference sequence). The CDR3 loop spans 15 amino acids. V shed 5 bases, J shed 0 bases, and the junction held 4 bases outside the gene matches. The CDR3 loop reads CAWGSGGASYNEQFF. The CDR3 bases are TGTGCCTGGGGGAGCGGGGGGGCCTCCTACAATGAGCAGTTCTTC.

The genes are TRBV6-4 and TRBJ1-5; a weak D match, TRBD1 (6 bases). Germline values: CDR1 MRHNA, CDR2 SNTAGT. This CDR3 comprises 15 residues. Between the trimmed V and J ends, which lost 3 bases and 7 bases, there was a span of 16 bases. In DNA form, the CDR3 reads TGTGCCAGCAGTGAACAGGGTTGGCCTTGGCAGCCCCAGCATTTT. Amino acid sequence: CASSEQGWPWQPQHF.

J is TRBJ1-5 and V is TRBV21-1; the D call in the table, TRBD1, was not verified against the DNA. TRBV21-1 is shown as a pseudogene. The CDR3 runs 17 residues. CDR3 region: CASSKVTGSSGNQPQHF. In DNA, the CDR3 is TGTGCCAGCAGCAAAGTCACAGGGAGTTCCGGCAATCAGCCCCAGCATTTT.

The rearrangement joins TRBV2 to TRBJ1-4; maybe TRBD1 (6 bases). V was pared by 8 bases and J by 5 bases, with 12 bases between. The V gene's germline CDR1 is SNHLY and CDR2 FYNNEI. The CDR3 consists of 13 residues. The CDR3 region is CASSGQINEKLFF. The CDR3, as DNA: TGTGCCAGCTCCGGACAGATCAATGAAAAACTGTTTTTT. The entire variable domain, with the rest obtained from reference TRBV2 and TRBJ1-4, is as follows: EPEVTQTPSHQVTQMGQEVILRCVPISNHLYFYWYRQILGQKVEFLVSFYNNEISEKSEIFDDQFSVERPDGSNFTLKIRSTKLEDSAMYFCASSGQINEKLFFGSGTQLSVL.

As concerns this clone: An end of the junction does not agree with germline; a read error may underlie this. This sequence joins TRBV6-1 and TRBJ2-1, with D possibly being TRBD1 (5 bases). This CDR3 has 15 amino acids. Germline V lookup: CDR1 MNHNS, CDR2 SASEGT. CDR3 in DNA: TGTGCCAGCACTGAAGGGGTGTTCCTCTACAATGAGCAGTTCTTC. Translation gives CASTEGVFLYNEQFF.

The J gene is TRBJ2-6, the V gene TRBV4-3; D is ambiguous. Germline V gene lookup returns CDR1 LGHNA and CDR2 YSLEER. V lost 4 bases and J lost 4, with 14 bases in between. This CDR3 region has 16 residues. The DNA for the CDR3 is TGCGCCAGCAGCCTAAATCCAGGTTCCGGGGCCAACGTCCTGACTTTC. This gives the protein CASSLNPGSGANVLTF.

The V gene is TRBV19, the J gene TRBJ1-2; perhaps TRBD1 as D (5 bases). The CDR3 covers 13 residues. Germline V gene data show CDR1 as LNHDA and CDR2 as SQIVND (reference sequence). V lost 8 bases and J lost 3, with 13 bases in between. The CDR3 sequence: CASGKGNDYGYTF. CDR3 nucleotides: TGTGCCAGTGGGAAGGGGAACGACTATGGCTACACCTTC.

This clone was detected only once. This chain connects TRBV6-4 to TRBJ2-1, with 8 bases lining up with TRBD2. J was trimmed by 0 bases and V by 4 bases; bases with no gene match: 5. The CDR3 is made up of 16 amino acids. Per the germline V gene, CDR1 is MRHNA and CDR2 is SNTAGT. CDR3 bases: TGTGCCAGCAGTGTGAGCGGGGGAGACTCCTACAATGAGCAGTTCTTC. Translation gives CASSVSGGDSYNEQFF.

The chain joins TRBV11-3 to TRBJ2-7, with 9 bases aligning to TRBD1. The CDR3 length is 14 residues. Germline V lookup: CDR1 SGHNT, CDR2 YENEEA. Germline trimming cut 4 bases from V and 6 bases from J; bases unmatched to any gene: 7. CDR3 amino acids: CASSSGTGKREQYF. In DNA, the CDR3 is TGTGCCAGCAGCTCCGGGACAGGGAAGCGCGAGCAGTACTTC.